This T cell receptor beta chain was documented in a study of CD8 T cells in Susac syndrome. The RNA, about 0.45 to 1 ug, was put through reverse transcription using random hexamers. It was immunoSEQ multiplex PCR that amplified TCR beta CDR3 across 54 Vbeta and 13 Jbeta. One entry per CDR3 protein, called by TCRdb with MiXCR from the immunoSEQ multiplex PCR reads. In the table there are roughly 170,000 distinct CDR3 sequences, 93% of which are singletons. TEMRA cells were FACS-enriched, unlike CD8+ and CD4+ T cells, which were negatively isolated. Germline V lookup: CDR1 SNHLY, CDR2 FYNNEI. V lost 6 bases to trimming and J lost 0 bases; unmatched junction nucleotides: 2. The CDR3 is 13 residues long.

The sequence was obtained from a human donor with multiple sclerosis. The chain recombines TRBV2 with TRBJ2-7; TRBD1 matches at 7 bases. The sample was CD4+ T cells from PBMCs. CDR3 DNA: TGTGCCAGCAGGGGGACAGACTCCTACGAGCAGTACTTC. Protein sequence: CASRGTDSYEQYF.